This entry features one T cell receptor (beta chain) sequence. This sample is drawn from a study of radiotherapy plus CTLA-4 blockade in lung cancer. Profiling relied on immunoSEQ multiplex PCR, and the TCRdb table lists in-frame clones only, not all of them. Of 85,000 to 90,000 clones in the sample, more than 85% were seen once. CDR3 size: 12 residues. V lost 3 bases, J lost 3 bases, and 6 bases lay in between. The germline CDR1 and CDR2 sequences are SNHLY and FYNNEI. The clonotype originates from a human donor with non-small cell lung cancer that progressed on radiotherapy plus ipilimumab. Source: peripheral blood, taken from a patient treated with radiotherapy plus ipilimumab. The gene calls are TRBV2 and TRBJ2-7; D possibly corresponds to TRBD2 (5 bases). This CDR3 reads CASSDEGYEQYF. CDR3 nucleotide sequence: TGTGCCAGCAGTGACGAGGGCTACGAGCAGTACTTC. The whole variable domain, filled in from reference TRBV2 and TRBJ2-7, reads EPEVTQTPSHQVTQMGQEVILRCVPISNHLYFYWYRQILGQKVEFLVSFYNNEISEKSEIFDDQFSVERPDGSNFTLKIRSTKLEDSAMYFCASSDEGYEQYFGPGTRLTVT.